Listed below are T cell receptor beta chains from one sample, sequenced in a study of OX40 agonist ivuxolimab in advanced cancers. Sequencing was performed with immunoSEQ multiplex PCR; in TCRdb, only in-frame clones are kept and a portion is missing. This sample has around 40,000 clones, with 75% to 90% found just once. The sequencing used CD4+ or CD8+ T cells sorted from blood, collected in a trial of the OX40 agonist ivuxolimab. Receptors originate from an adult with an advanced solid tumor such as melanoma, head and neck, liver or kidney cancer. Each CDR3 is given with its conserved first and last residue. Fields, in order: D gene, clone size, V gene, J gene, CDR3 protein, CDR3 DNA. The D gene is left open where the match is weak. Size is omitted from some rows. Given values are once, few, many or a class for expanded clones.

d_gene: NA; abundance: NA; v_gene: TRBV18; j_gene: TRBJ2-7; CDR3aa: CASSRGGSYYEQYF; CDR3nt: TGTGCCAGCTCCCGAGGGGGGTCCTACTACGAGCAGTACTTC
d_gene: NA; abundance: NA; v_gene: TRBV5-5; j_gene: TRBJ2-1; CDR3aa: CASSLVQFRLDEQFF; CDR3nt: TGTGCCAGCAGCTTGGTCCAGTTTCGCTTGGATGAGCAGTTCTTC
d_gene: NA; abundance: once; v_gene: TRBV2; j_gene: TRBJ1-5; CDR3aa: CASSMGPLGSGQPQHF; CDR3nt: TGTGCCAGCAGTATGGGGCCCCTAGGGTCTGGCCAGCCCCAGCATTTT
d_gene: NA; abundance: once; v_gene: TRBV7-2; j_gene: TRBJ2-1; CDR3aa: CASSSGLAEGEQFF; CDR3nt: TGTGCCAGCAGCTCAGGCTTAGCAGAGGGTGAGCAGTTCTTC
d_gene: NA; abundance: NA; v_gene: TRBV4-3; j_gene: TRBJ2-7; CDR3aa: CASSQVLGGAGFAYEQYF; CDR3nt: TGCGCCAGCAGCCAAGTCCTCGGTGGGGCAGGGTTCGCCTACGAGCAGTACTTC
d_gene: NA; abundance: NA; v_gene: TRBV5-1; j_gene: TRBJ2-5; CDR3aa: CASSEGGGETQYF; CDR3nt: TGCGCCAGCTCCGAGGGGGGAGGGGAGACCCAGTACTTC
d_gene: NA; abundance: NA; v_gene: TRBV30; j_gene: TRBJ2-7; CDR3aa: CAWNMGYEQYF; CDR3nt: TGTGCCTGGAATATGGGTTACGAGCAGTACTTC
d_gene: NA; abundance: NA; v_gene: TRBV6-1; j_gene: TRBJ1-2; CDR3aa: CASSEDSNRRGYTF; CDR3nt: TGTGCCAGCAGTGAGGACAGTAACCGCCGAGGCTACACCTTC
d_gene: NA; abundance: NA; v_gene: TRBV9; j_gene: TRBJ1-2; CDR3aa: CASSGTQSGYGYTF; CDR3nt: TGTGCCAGCAGCGGGACACAATCGGGATATGGCTACACCTTC
d_gene: TRBD2; abundance: NA; v_gene: TRBV5-1; j_gene: TRBJ2-3; CDR3aa: CASSLLAGGPTDTQYF; CDR3nt: TGCGCCAGCAGCTTGCTAGCGGGAGGCCCTACCGATACGCAGTATTTT
d_gene: NA; abundance: NA; v_gene: TRBV18; j_gene: TRBJ2-2; CDR3aa: CASSPRDAVRELFF; CDR3nt: TGTGCCAGCTCACCCCGGGACGCCGTCAGGGAGCTGTTTTTT
d_gene: NA; abundance: once; v_gene: TRBV10-3; j_gene: TRBJ1-1; CDR3aa: CAISEPGPTEAFF; CDR3nt: TGTGCCATCAGTGAACCAGGGCCCACTGAAGCTTTCTTT
d_gene: TRBD2; abundance: NA; v_gene: TRBV19; j_gene: TRBJ2-1; CDR3aa: CASSIALAGGNEQFF; CDR3nt: TGTGCCAGTAGTATAGCACTAGCGGGAGGTAATGAGCAGTTCTTC
d_gene: NA; abundance: once; v_gene: TRBV2; j_gene: TRBJ2-4; CDR3aa: CASSESLTSAKNIQYF; CDR3nt: TGTGCCAGCAGTGAATCCCTCACTAGCGCCAAAAACATTCAGTACTTC
d_gene: TRBD1; abundance: NA; v_gene: TRBV6-4; j_gene: TRBJ2-3; CDR3aa: CASSVGTASTDTQYF; CDR3nt: TGTGCCAGCAGTGTCGGGACAGCGAGCACAGATACGCAGTATTTT
d_gene: NA; abundance: NA; v_gene: TRBV28; j_gene: TRBJ2-7; CDR3aa: CASSLKRYEQYF; CDR3nt: TGTGCCAGCAGTTTAAAGCGGTACGAGCAGTACTTC
d_gene: NA; abundance: few; v_gene: TRBV18; j_gene: TRBJ2-2; CDR3aa: CASSPTVGANTGELFF; CDR3nt: TGTGCCAGCTCCCCTACGGTGGGGGCAAACACCGGGGAGCTGTTTTTT